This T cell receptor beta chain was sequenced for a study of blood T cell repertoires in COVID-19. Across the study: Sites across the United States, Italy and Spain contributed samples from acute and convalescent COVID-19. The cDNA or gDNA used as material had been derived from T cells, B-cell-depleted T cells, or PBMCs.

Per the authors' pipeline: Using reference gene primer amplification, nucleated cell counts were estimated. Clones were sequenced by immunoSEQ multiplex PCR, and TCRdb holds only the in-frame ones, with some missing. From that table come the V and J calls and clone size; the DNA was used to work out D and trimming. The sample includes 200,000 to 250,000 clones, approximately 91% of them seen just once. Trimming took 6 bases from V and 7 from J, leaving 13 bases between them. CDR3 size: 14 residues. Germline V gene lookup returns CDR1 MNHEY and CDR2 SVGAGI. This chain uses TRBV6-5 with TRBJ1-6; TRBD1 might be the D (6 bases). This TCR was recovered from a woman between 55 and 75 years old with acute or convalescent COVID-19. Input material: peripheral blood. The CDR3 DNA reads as TGTGCCAGCAGACCCCCAGGGGAAAATTCACCCCTCCACTTT. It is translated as CASRPPGENSPLHF.